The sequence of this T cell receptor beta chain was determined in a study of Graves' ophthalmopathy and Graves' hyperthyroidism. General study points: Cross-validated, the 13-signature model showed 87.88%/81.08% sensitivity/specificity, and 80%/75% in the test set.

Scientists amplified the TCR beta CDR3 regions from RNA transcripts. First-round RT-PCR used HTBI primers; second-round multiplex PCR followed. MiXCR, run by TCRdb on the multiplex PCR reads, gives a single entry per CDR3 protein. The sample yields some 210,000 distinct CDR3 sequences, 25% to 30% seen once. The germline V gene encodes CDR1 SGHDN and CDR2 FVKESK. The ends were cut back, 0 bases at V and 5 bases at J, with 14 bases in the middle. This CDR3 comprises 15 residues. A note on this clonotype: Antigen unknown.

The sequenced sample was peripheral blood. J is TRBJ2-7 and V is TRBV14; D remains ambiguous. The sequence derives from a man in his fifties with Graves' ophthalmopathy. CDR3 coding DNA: TGTGCCAGCAGCCAAGATTGGGCTTCTCCCGACGAGCAGTACTTC. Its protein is CASSQDWASPDEQYF.